A single sample is the source of the 32 T cell receptor beta chains below, sequenced in a study of blood T cell repertoires in COVID-19. TCRdb's table, derived via immunoSEQ multiplex PCR, lists solely in-frame clones and lacks some. The sample has 40,000 or so clones, about 89% seen once; the top ten hold about 0.4%. The sequencing input was peripheral blood. The receptors were gathered from a human donor in a cohort sampled during active COVID-19.

The chain uses TRBV21-1 and TRBJ2-7; TRBD2 is taken as the D call from the table, unchecked against the DNA. TRBV21-1 is flagged as a pseudogene. CDR3 length equals 14 residues. The CDR3 loop reads CASIVRGSPYEQYF. The CDR3 bases are TGTGCCAGCATCGTTCGGGGGAGCCCCTACGAGCAGTACTTC.

The CDR3 sequence is CASSESGWPPLHF. DNA for the CDR3: TGTGCCAGCAGCGAGTCCGGGTGGCCACCCCTCCACTTT. V gene TRBV9 combines with J gene TRBJ1-6; no reliable D call. The CDR3 runs to 13 residues. Germline CDR1 reads SGDLS; CDR2 reads YYNGEE. Deletions cut 3 bases from V and 11 bases from J, with 12 bases between.

The V and J genes are TRBV6-5 and TRBJ1-2; D is ambiguous. V lost 0 bases and J 4 bases, leaving 9 bases between the germline ends. CDR3 length: 14 amino acids. Germline V lookup: CDR1 MNHEY, CDR2 SVGAGI. CDR3 in amino acids: CASSYSRASYGYTF. CDR3 in DNA: TGTGCCAGCAGTTACTCGCGGGCCTCCTATGGCTACACCTTC.

The V call is TRBV11-2, the J call TRBJ1-1; unclear D gene. The CDR3 contains 16 residues. The V and J ends lost 5 bases and 3 bases respectively, with 19 bases between them. Per germline, CDR1 SGHAT and CDR2 FQNNGV. The CDR3 sequence: CASSPAGRVGYTEAFF. For the CDR3, the DNA is TGTGCCAGCAGCCCCGCGGGGAGAGTCGGGTACACTGAAGCTTTCTTT.

This clone was observed once. This CDR3 reads CASGLANYRTNSPLHF. As DNA, the CDR3 is TGTGCTAGTGGTTTGGCAAACTACAGGACCAATTCACCCCTCCACTTT. The chain employs TRBV12-5 and TRBJ1-6, with D perhaps matching TRBD1 (5 bases). Germline V gene data show CDR1 as LGHNT and CDR2 as FRNRAP. Trimming took 1 base from V and 7 from J, leaving 14 bases between them. The CDR3 has 16 amino acids. Together with reference TRBV12-5 and TRBJ1-6, the CDR3 gives the full variable domain: DARVTQTPRHKVTEMGQEVTMRCQPILGHNTVFWYRQTMMQGLELLAYFRNRAPLDDSGMPKDRFSAEMPDATLATLKIQPSEPRDSAVYFCASGLANYRTNSPLHFGNGTRLTVT.

The chain combines TRBV5-1 with TRBJ1-4; the D gene is possibly TRBD1 (6 bases). V was clipped by 0 bases and J by 3 bases, with 12 bases between them. This CDR3 spans 16 amino acids. From germline, CDR1 is SGHRS and CDR2 YFSETQ. This CDR3 reads CASSLVLGASNEKLFF. The CDR3 coding sequence is TGCGCCAGCAGCTTGGTCCTGGGGGCCTCTAATGAAAAACTGTTTTTT.

The gene calls are TRBV7-9 and TRBJ2-7; 9 nucleotides agree with TRBD1. This CDR3 spans 16 amino acids. V shed 5 bases and J 7 bases; nucleotides not matched to a gene: 15. CDR1 and CDR2 (germline): SEHNR, FQNEAQ (reference sequence). The CDR3 DNA reads TGTGCCAGCAGCCAGGCCCCATCACAGGGGGCGGGGGAGCAGTACTTC. It codes for CASSQAPSQGAGEQYF. Complete variable domain (other parts from reference TRBV7-9 and TRBJ2-7): DTGVSQNPRHKITKRGQNVTFRCDPISEHNRLYWYRQTLGQGPEFLTYFQNEAQLEKSRLLSDRFSAERPKGSFSTLEIQRTEQGDSAMYLCASSQAPSQGAGEQYFGPGTRLTVT.

The V gene is TRBV2, the J gene TRBJ1-2; D is perhaps TRBD1 (6 bases). The ends were cut back, 1 base at V and 6 bases at J, with 12 bases in the middle. CDR3 length: 14 amino acids. Germline CDR1 is SNHLY and CDR2 is FYNNEI. CDR3 loop: CASSEGQGPDGYTF. The CDR3 DNA reads TGTGCCAGCAGTGAAGGGCAGGGGCCTGATGGCTACACCTTC.

This sequence joins TRBV4-1 and TRBJ1-1; D is undetermined. The germline V gene encodes CDR1 MGHRA and CDR2 YSYEKL. This CDR3 comprises 13 residues. Trimming stripped 1 base from V and 1 base from J, with 4 bases between. This CDR3 is CASSQVQNTEAFF. As DNA, the CDR3 is TGCGCCAGCAGCCAAGTTCAGAACACTGAAGCTTTCTTT.

V gene TRBV19 combines with J gene TRBJ2-2; no clear D gene. CDR3 length equals 15 residues. V was pared by 3 bases and J by 5 bases, with 13 bases between. Germline V gene sequence: CDR1 LNHDA, CDR2 SQIVND (reference sequence). The CDR3 coding sequence is TGTGCCAGTAGTATCGATCCAGAATTTACCGGGGAGCTGTTTTTT. Its translation is CASSIDPEFTGELFF.

The table lists this clone with a few counts. The V gene is TRBV11-2, the J gene TRBJ2-7, with 9 bases aligning to TRBD2. This CDR3 region has 17 residues. The V gene's germline CDR1 is SGHAT and CDR2 FQNNGV. Losses at the gene ends were 5 bases for V and 4 bases for J; bases not matched to a gene: 15. The CDR3 DNA reads as TGTGCCAGCAGCGCCCGAAGGGGTAGCGGGGGCCCTTACGAGCAGTACTTC. This encodes CASSARRGSGGPYEQYF.

The chain couples TRBV19 to TRBJ1-1, with D possibly TRBD1 on 5 matching bases. Trimming shortened V by 3 bases and J by 5 bases, and 16 bases separated the two germline ends. The CDR3 totals 15 residues. Germline V gives CDR1 LNHDA, CDR2 SQIVND (reference sequence). CDR3 nucleotide sequence: TGTGCCAGTAGTATCGTGGACATTGGCGGAACTGAAGCTTTCTTT. It is translated as CASSIVDIGGTEAFF.

The V and J genes are TRBV19 and TRBJ1-1; 9 bases are a match to TRBD1. Germline V gives CDR1 LNHDA, CDR2 SQIVND (reference sequence). The CDR3 spans 16 residues. The V segment lost 5 bases and the J segment 1 base; nucleotides outside the gene matches: 8. CDR3 residues: CASSLVPGQGNTEAFF. The CDR3 DNA follows: TGTGCCAGTAGTCTTGTTCCGGGACAGGGGAACACTGAAGCTTTCTTT.

In nucleotides, the CDR3 is TGCAGCGTTGCCCTCGGACAGAACTATGGCTACACCTTC. Its protein product is CSVALGQNYGYTF. The chain employs TRBV29-1 and TRBJ1-2; D may be TRBD1 (6 bases). The length of the CDR3 is 13 residues. CDR1 is SQVTM and CDR2 is ANQGSEA in the germline V gene. Deletions cut 4 bases from V and 2 bases from J, with 11 bases between.

This sequence joins TRBV7-2 and TRBJ2-7; 13 bases map to TRBD2. Germline trimming cut 4 bases from V and 2 bases from J; bases unmatched to any gene: 8. This CDR3 spans 17 amino acids. Germline CDR1 reads SGHTA; CDR2 reads FQGNSA. CDR3 region: CASSSTSGGARTYEQYF. The CDR3 region has the DNA TGTGCCAGCAGCTCCACTAGCGGGGGGGCCAGAACCTACGAGCAGTACTTC. Full variable domain (outside the CDR3, taken from reference TRBV7-2 and TRBJ2-7): GAGVSQSPSNKVTEKGKDVELRCDPISGHTALYWYRQSLGQGLEFLIYFQGNSAPDKSGLPSDRFSAERTGGSVSTLTIQRTQQEDSAVYLCASSSTSGGARTYEQYFGPGTRLTVT.

This clone was seen a single time. V usage is TRBV6-5 and J usage is TRBJ2-7; D might be TRBD1 (5 bases). V lost 0 bases and J 6 bases, leaving 12 bases between the germline ends. Germline values: CDR1 MNHEY, CDR2 SVGAGI. The CDR3 runs 14 residues. DNA for the CDR3: TGTGCCAGCAGTTACTCGAGTTTAGGGGTCGAGCAGTACTTC. Residues: CASSYSSLGVEQYF.

V gene TRBV4-3 combines with J gene TRBJ1-1; 9 bases map to TRBD1. Losses at the gene ends were 2 bases for V and 4 bases for J; bases not matched to a gene: 20. The length of the CDR3 is 20 residues. The germline gives CDR1 LGHNA, CDR2 YSLEER. The CDR3 reads CASSQYVPGQGRKRITEAFF. As DNA, the CDR3 is TGCGCCAGCAGCCAATACGTACCGGGACAGGGAAGGAAAAGGATCACTGAAGCTTTCTTT.

This sequence joins TRBV10-3 and TRBJ2-6; TRBD2 is a possible D gene (6 bases). CDR1 is ENHRY and CDR2 is SYGVKD in the germline V gene. Trimming removed 3 bases at V and 2 bases at J, with 8 bases between. The CDR3 totals 15 residues. The CDR3 reads CAISDGGTGANVLTF. CDR3 bases: TGTGCCATCAGTGACGGGGGTACTGGGGCCAACGTCCTGACTTTC.

The chain combines TRBV28 with TRBJ2-7; D ambiguous. Germline assignment: CDR1 MDHEN and CDR2 SYDVKM. The V end lost 7 bases, the J end lost 2 bases, and 12 bases lay between the germline ends. This CDR3 region has 13 residues. The CDR3 loop reads CASTRQDPYEQYF. Written as DNA, the CDR3 is TGTGCCAGCACCCGGCAGGATCCCTACGAGCAGTACTTC. The whole variable domain, remainder taken from reference TRBV28 and TRBJ2-7, is DVKVTQSSRYLVKRTGEKVFLECVQDMDHENMFWYRQDPGLGLRLIYFSYDVKMKEKGDIPEGYSVSREKKERFSLILESASTNQTSMYLCASTRQDPYEQYFGPGTRLTVT.

V and J are TRBV11-3 and TRBJ2-7; 8 nucleotides agree with TRBD1. Trimming removed 5 bases from V and 0 bases from J; junction bases left unmatched: 6. The CDR3 loop spans 15 amino acids. CDR1 is SGHNT, CDR2 YENEEA, per germline. CDR3 amino acids: CASSAGQGSSYEQYF. CDR3 DNA sequence: TGTGCCAGCAGCGCTGGACAGGGTAGCTCCTACGAGCAGTACTTC.

The chain joins TRBV7-2 to TRBJ1-1, with a tentative D call TRBD1 (5 bases). Germline V gene lookup returns CDR1 SGHTA and CDR2 FQGNSA. Trimming cost V 5 bases and J 4 bases, with 8 bases left between them. The CDR3 contains 12 residues. The CDR3 spells CASSHGGTEAFF. The CDR3 DNA follows: TGTGCCAGCAGCCACGGGGGCACTGAAGCTTTCTTT. Complete variable domain (other parts from reference TRBV7-2 and TRBJ1-1): GAGVSQSPSNKVTEKGKDVELRCDPISGHTALYWYRQSLGQGLEFLIYFQGNSAPDKSGLPSDRFSAERTGGSVSTLTIQRTQQEDSAVYLCASSHGGTEAFFGQGTRLTVV.

The chain links TRBV4-3 to TRBJ1-4; D not certain. The CDR3 runs to 16 residues. Looked up from germline, CDR1 is LGHNA and CDR2 is YSLEER. The V gene lost 4 bases and the J gene lost 4 bases, with 16 bases spanning the gap. DNA for the CDR3: TGCGCCAGCAGCCCTTATGTTGGAGGGCTTAATGAAAAACTGTTTTTT. Translating gives CASSPYVGGLNEKLFF.

V is TRBV5-5 and J is TRBJ1-4; 8 bases align to TRBD1. Germline loops: CDR1 SGHKS, CDR2 YYEKEE (reference sequence). Trimming at V came to 0 bases and at J to 7 bases, leaving 2 bases not matched to a gene. There are 14 residues in the CDR3. As DNA, the CDR3 is TGTGCCAGCAGCTTGGGACAGGGGATTGAAAAACTGTTTTTT. Protein product: CASSLGQGIEKLFF.

CDR3 DNA sequence: TGTGCCAGCAGCCCCGGGACAGGGGGCTATGGCTACACCTTC. This encodes CASSPGTGGYGYTF. The chain joins TRBV5-4 to TRBJ1-2, with 11 bases that match TRBD1. The CDR3 length is 14 residues. Germline CDR1 and CDR2: SGHNT and YYREEE (reference sequence). Losses at the gene ends were 4 bases for V and 4 bases for J; bases not matched to a gene: 3.

V usage is TRBV9 and J usage is TRBJ1-2, with D possibly matching TRBD1 (5 bases). The length of the CDR3 is 12 residues. The germline V gene encodes CDR1 SGDLS and CDR2 YYNGEE. Trimming removed 4 bases at V and 5 bases at J, with 9 bases between. This CDR3 is CASSTQGYGYTF. The CDR3 DNA reads as TGTGCCAGCAGCACTCAGGGATATGGCTACACCTTC.

The gene calls are TRBV6-5 and TRBJ1-6; 10 nucleotides align to TRBD1. The CDR3 consists of 15 residues. With 1 base clipped from V and 10 bases from J, the junction kept 4 bases outside the gene matches. Germline assignment: CDR1 MNHEY and CDR2 SVGAGI. The CDR3 nucleotides read TGTGCCAGCAGTTACTGGGGACAGGGGAACTCACCCCTCCACTTT. It translates to CASSYWGQGNSPLHF.

The rearrangement links TRBV20-1 to TRBJ1-4; 7 bases agree with TRBD1. The germline V gene encodes CDR1 DFQATT and CDR2 SNEGSKA (reference sequence). After removal of 3 bases from V and 5 bases from J, the junction contained 9 bases not matched to a gene. The CDR3 is 15 amino acids. CDR3 protein: CSASRPAGGNEKLFF. The CDR3 DNA is TGCAGTGCTAGTCGTCCTGCAGGGGGGAATGAAAAACTGTTTTTT.

This rearrangement joins TRBV2 to TRBJ1-1; D not resolved. V was pared by 4 bases and J by 2 bases, with 8 bases between. Germline loops: CDR1 SNHLY, CDR2 FYNNEI. The CDR3 runs to 13 residues. CDR3 sequence reads: CASSGQKNTEAFF. The CDR3 nucleotides are TGTGCCAGCAGTGGTCAGAAAAACACTGAAGCTTTCTTT.

The chain employs TRBV5-4 and TRBJ2-7, with 16 positions matching TRBD2. The trim removed 3 bases at V and 2 bases at J, leaving 5 bases unmatched. From germline, CDR1 is SGHNT and CDR2 YYREEE (reference sequence). The CDR3 contains 17 residues. CDR3 in DNA: TGTGCCAGCAGCTCTGGGACTAGCGGGGGGGCAGCCTACGAGCAGTACTTC. This gives the protein CASSSGTSGGAAYEQYF.

V usage is TRBV6-5 and J usage is TRBJ1-2; no firm D call. Trimming pared 2 bases from V and 6 bases from J, leaving 13 bases between. The CDR3 covers 14 residues. CDR1 is MNHEY and CDR2 is SVGAGI in the germline V gene. For the CDR3, the DNA is TGTGCCAGCAGTTACCGGCGGGTTTTGGATGGCTACACCTTC. Translated: CASSYRRVLDGYTF.

This clone was seen a few times. This chain joins TRBV7-8 and TRBJ1-3, with D possibly TRBD1 on 6 matching bases. The germline CDR1 and CDR2 sequences are SGHVS and FQNEAQ. The CDR3 spans 15 residues. Deletions cut 1 base from V and 4 bases from J, with 11 bases between. CDR3 DNA: TGTGCCAGCAGCTTAGGGACAGTGGAGGGAAACACCATATATTTT. The encoded protein is CASSLGTVEGNTIYF. Drawing the rest from reference TRBV7-8 and TRBJ1-3, the complete variable domain is GAGVSQSPRYKVAKRGQDVALRCDPISGHVSLFWYQQALGQGPEFLTYFQNEAQLDKSGLPSDRFFAERPEGSVSTLKIQRTQQEDSAVYLCASSLGTVEGNTIYFGEGSWLTVV.

The gene calls are TRBV7-9 and TRBJ1-1; tentatively, D is TRBD1 (5 bases). The CDR3 extends over 15 amino acids. V dropped 4 bases and J dropped 2 bases, with 14 bases sitting between them. Germline V gene sequence: CDR1 SEHNR, CDR2 FQNEAQ (reference sequence). CDR3 nucleotides: TGTGCCAGCAGCTATATAACAGGTTTTAACACTGAAGCTTTCTTT. This sequence encodes CASSYITGFNTEAFF.